The entry below describes one T cell receptor (beta chain). V was clipped by 5 bases and J by 3 bases; unmatched bases: 9. CDR3 size: 15 residues. Germline loops: CDR1 PRHDT, CDR2 FYEKMQ (reference sequence). This table comes from immunoSEQ multiplex PCR, and its TCRdb copy is limited to in-frame clones, with some not included. The sample yields under 50,000 clones, around 83% seen once. The time point is: pretreatment peripheral blood. Locally advanced or metastatic urothelial carcinoma affected all patients. The data were obtained in a study of PD-L1 blockade in urothelial cancer. The sequenced sample was PBMCs, obtained around atezolizumab (anti-PD-L1) treatment. The rearrangement links TRBV13 to TRBJ1-1; the match to TRBD1 covers 7 bases. This TCR was recovered from a middle-aged man with urothelial cancer. The CDR3 nucleotides are TGTGCCAGCAGCGCGCCGACAGGGCAGCACACTGAAGCTTTCTTT. This encodes CASSAPTGQHTEAFF.